This T cell receptor (beta chain) was captured by sequencing in a study of brain T cells in children with intractable seizures. Time point meaning: blood from clinic visit 5 months post-surgery; TSC patient then seizure free. The sequenced cases were selected for having the highest brain T cell transcript signatures. Pre-surgery treatment included at least one anti-epileptic drug. The V and J ends lost 1 base and 4 bases respectively, with 11 bases between them. In germline, CDR1 is MNHEY, CDR2 SMNVEV (reference sequence). The CDR3 spans 14 residues. Study findings and constraints: HCMV serostatus was not known, and viral specificity came from CDR3 similarity only.

Worth noting for this clone: Its antigen is not identified.

The table came from immunoSEQ multiplex PCR; TCRdb's copy has only in-frame clones and leaves some out. Found here are around 340,000 clones, approximately 93% of them singletons; the top ten hold 4.5% to 7%. This TCR derives from a boy under three years old with tuberous sclerosis and intractable seizures. The starting material was peripheral blood, obtained about 5 months after surgery. The chain carries TRBV27 and TRBJ2-7; no reliable D call. This chain's CDR3 is CASSLLNNEYEQYF. The CDR3 coding sequence is TGTGCCAGCAGTTTATTAAACAATGAATACGAGCAGTACTTC.